This T cell receptor (beta chain) was sequenced during a study of response to subunit inactivated influenza vaccine. The V and J ends lost 6 bases and 4 bases respectively, with 18 bases between them. This CDR3 spans 15 amino acids. Germline V gene sequence: CDR1 LNHDA, CDR2 SQIVND (reference sequence). TCRdb re-derived calls from the RT-PCR reads in MiXCR, one entry per CDR3 protein. The sample holds roughly 180,000 distinct CDR3 sequences; about a tenth are singletons and the top ten take roughly 11%. On this clonotype: Its antigen is not known.

Whole-study results and caveats: Each seasonal influenza vaccination, the authors suggested, recruits few new T cells.

V is TRBV19 and J is TRBJ2-5; D may match TRBD1 or TRBD2 (5 bases each). This receptor was identified in a man in his fifties or sixties who received an inactivated influenza vaccine. The input for sequencing was non-naive T cells sorted from PBMCs, taken on the day of vaccination. CDR3 in amino acids: CASSSHGHGGETQYF. The DNA for the CDR3 is TGTGCCAGTAGCTCCCACGGACACGGAGGAGAGACCCAGTACTTC.